The subject of this entry is one T cell receptor beta chain. Sequenced by immunoSEQ multiplex PCR; TCRdb stores in-frame clones only, minus some. In the table there are 180,000 or so clones, roughly 79% of which are singletons. Germline V gives CDR1 SGDLS, CDR2 YYNGEE. The CDR3 has 13 amino acids. Trimming took off 5 bases at V and 5 bases at J, with 8 bases between the two ends. This entry comes from a study of blood T cell repertoires in COVID-19. This receptor was obtained from a woman aged 40 to 50 with COVID-19, enrolled during active disease. The sample taken for sequencing was peripheral blood. The gene calls are TRBV9 and TRBJ1-6; a possible D gene is TRBD1 (5 bases). The CDR3 sequence: CASRAGNNSPLHF. The DNA of the CDR3 is TGTGCCAGCAGGGCAGGGAATAATTCACCCCTCCACTTT.